The rows below give T cell receptor beta chains drawn from one sample of a study of patients and donors after allogeneic stem cell transplantation. TCRdb re-analysed the RT-PCR reads in MiXCR, keeping a single row per CDR3 protein. Among about 150,000 distinct CDR3 sequences listed, over 35% were seen once. The sequencing sample was made of blood, either unsorted or a sorted T cell fraction (not recorded which). The receptors originated from a human donor who was either an allogeneic HSCT recipient or a stem cell or donor lymphocyte infusion donor (not recorded which). It is not recorded whose cells these are; they may come from a transplant donor. Each CDR3 is given with its conserved first and last residue. The D gene is left open where the match is weak. Size is stated for part of the rows, as once, few or many counts, or as a class when the clone is expanded.

CDR3 protein	CDR3 DNA	clone size	V gene	J gene	D gene
CASIGTVYGYTF	TGTGCCAGCATCGGGACCGTCTATGGCTACACCTTC	few	TRBV2	TRBJ1-2	NA
CASSQVTGFSTEAFF	TGTGCCAGCAGCCAAGTGACAGGGTTCAGCACTGAAGCTTTCTTT	NA	TRBV3-1	TRBJ1-1	TRBD1
CASSLIGPGELFF	TGCGCCAGCAGCTTGATCGGTCCTGGGGAACTGTTTTTT	NA	TRBV5-1	TRBJ1-4	NA
CASSQGEVAVADTQYF	TGTGCCAGCAGCCAAGGCGAGGTAGCGGTGGCTGATACGCAGTATTTT	NA	TRBV3-1	TRBJ2-3	NA
CASSLVGGTAFF	TGTGCCAGCAGTTTAGTAGGGGGAACAGCTTTCTTT	NA	TRBV12-3/TRBV12-4	TRBJ1-1	NA
CASKGEVVTEAFF	TGTGCCAGCAAAGGGGAGGTGGTAACTGAAGCTTTCTTT	NA	TRBV6-5	TRBJ1-1	NA
CASRQDLWDTEAFF	TGTGCCAGCAGGCAGGATCTGTGGGACACTGAAGCTTTCTTT	few	TRBV7-9	TRBJ1-1	NA
CSARTGGPKNIQYF	TGCAGTGCTAGGACAGGGGGTCCCAAAAACATTCAGTACTTC	NA	TRBV20-1	TRBJ2-4	TRBD1
CASSALGENTEAFF	TGTGCCAGCAGTGCACTCGGGGAAAACACTGAAGCTTTCTTT	NA	TRBV2	TRBJ1-1	NA
CASSYRGWNTEAFF	TGTGCCAGCAGTTACCGGGGGTGGAACACTGAAGCTTTCTTT	NA	TRBV6-5	TRBJ1-1	NA
CASSLRFRDNEQFF	TGTGCCAGCAGTTTACGCTTTCGGGACAATGAGCAGTTCTTC	NA	TRBV12-3/TRBV12-4	TRBJ2-1	NA
CASSRKVSAFF	TGTGCCAGCAGCCGGAAGGTTTCAGCTTTCTTT	few	TRBV12-3/TRBV12-4	TRBJ1-1	NA
CASSRGGGPGSYNSPLHF	TGCGCCAGCAGCCGAGGAGGTGGGCCAGGGTCCTATAATTCACCCCTCCACTTT	NA	TRBV4-3	TRBJ1-6	NA
CASSVYRTEVNEQFF	TGTGCCAGCAGCGTATATCGGACAGAAGTCAATGAGCAGTTCTTC	NA	TRBV9	TRBJ2-1	NA
CSADTGSWEQYF	TGCAGTGCCGACACTGGGTCTTGGGAGCAGTACTTC	NA	TRBV20-1	TRBJ2-7	NA
CASSLEYAGAETQYF	TGTGCCAGCAGCTTAGAATACGCGGGGGCAGAGACCCAGTACTTC	NA	TRBV11-2	TRBJ2-5	NA
CASSFTGGQPQHF	TGCGCCAGCAGCTTTACAGGGGGTCAGCCCCAGCATTTT	few	TRBV5-1	TRBJ1-5	TRBD1
CSVPGTQYF	TGCAGCGTTCCCGGGACCCAGTACTTC	once	TRBV29-1	TRBJ2-5	NA
CASSALAGVPEQFF	TGCGCCAGCAGCGCACTAGCGGGGGTTCCTGAGCAGTTCTTC	NA	TRBV5-1	TRBJ2-1	TRBD2
CASSLRQSAAEAFF	TGCGCCAGCAGCTTGCGGCAGTCTGCTGCTGAAGCTTTCTTT	NA	TRBV5-1	TRBJ1-1	NA
CATVMGTGGRDTEAFF	TGTGCCACCGTAATGGGGACAGGGGGTCGGGACACTGAAGCTTTCTTT	few	TRBV10-3	TRBJ1-1	TRBD1
CASSFPRPSGPQETQYF	TGTGCCAGCAGTTTTCCCCGCCCTAGCGGGCCCCAAGAGACCCAGTACTTC	NA	TRBV28	TRBJ2-5	TRBD2
CASSLARGNEAFF	TGCGCCAGCAGCTTGGCCCGGGGTAATGAAGCTTTCTTT	few	TRBV5-1	TRBJ1-1	NA
CSVARGNDNEKLFF	TGCAGCGTTGCAAGGGGTAATGATAATGAAAAACTGTTTTTT	NA	TRBV29-1	TRBJ1-4	NA
CASSLGIRDTLYGYTF	TGTGCCAGCAGTCTAGGGATCCGGGACACCCTCTATGGCTACACCTTC	NA	TRBV27	TRBJ1-2	NA
CASSRGTGGNQPQHF	TGTGCCAGCAGTCGTGGGACAGGGGGCAATCAGCCCCAGCATTTT	NA	TRBV27	TRBJ1-5	TRBD1
CASSKTGSPPPLHF	TGTGCCAGCAGCAAGACAGGAAGTCCACCACCCCTCCACTTT	NA	TRBV11-2	TRBJ1-6	NA